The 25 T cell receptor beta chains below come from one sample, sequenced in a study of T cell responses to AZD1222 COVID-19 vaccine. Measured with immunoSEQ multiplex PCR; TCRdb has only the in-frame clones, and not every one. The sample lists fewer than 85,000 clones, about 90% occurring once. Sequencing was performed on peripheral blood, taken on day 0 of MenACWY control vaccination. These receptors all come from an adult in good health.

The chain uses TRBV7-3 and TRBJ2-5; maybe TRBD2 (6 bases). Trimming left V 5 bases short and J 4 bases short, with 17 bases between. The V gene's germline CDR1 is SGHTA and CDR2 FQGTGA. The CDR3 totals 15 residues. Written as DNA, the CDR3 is TGTGCCAGCAGCCCCAGTCGCGGGGAGAGAGAGACCCAGTACTTC. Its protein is CASSPSRGERETQYF.

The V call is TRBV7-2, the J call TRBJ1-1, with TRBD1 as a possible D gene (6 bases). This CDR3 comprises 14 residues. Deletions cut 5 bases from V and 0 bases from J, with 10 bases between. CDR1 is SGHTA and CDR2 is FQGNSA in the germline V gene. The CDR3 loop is CASSHRAVNTEAFF. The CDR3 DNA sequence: TGTGCCAGCAGCCACAGGGCCGTGAACACTGAAGCTTTCTTT.

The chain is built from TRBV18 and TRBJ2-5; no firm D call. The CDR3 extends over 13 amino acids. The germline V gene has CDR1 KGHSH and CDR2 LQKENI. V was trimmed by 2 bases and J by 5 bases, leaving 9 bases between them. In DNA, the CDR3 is TGTGCCAGCTCACCAACCGCCGAGGAGACCCAGTACTTC. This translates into CASSPTAEETQYF.

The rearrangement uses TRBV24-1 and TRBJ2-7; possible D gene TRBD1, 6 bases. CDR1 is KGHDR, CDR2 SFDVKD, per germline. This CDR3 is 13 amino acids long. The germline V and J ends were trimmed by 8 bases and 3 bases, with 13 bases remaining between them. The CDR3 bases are TGTGCCACCAACGGGAACAGGGACTACGAGCAGTACTTC. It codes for CATNGNRDYEQYF.

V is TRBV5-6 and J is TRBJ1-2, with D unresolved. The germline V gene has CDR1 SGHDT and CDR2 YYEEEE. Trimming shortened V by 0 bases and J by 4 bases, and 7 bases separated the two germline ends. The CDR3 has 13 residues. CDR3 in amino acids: CASSLDGSYGYTF. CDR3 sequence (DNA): TGTGCCAGCAGCTTGGACGGGTCCTATGGCTACACCTTC.

CDR3 residues: CASSLWLAGGSTDTQYF. As DNA, the CDR3 is TGCGCCAGCAGCTTATGGCTAGCGGGAGGGAGCACAGATACGCAGTATTTT. V is TRBV5-1 and J is TRBJ2-3; the match to TRBD2 covers 12 bases. The CDR3 is 17 amino acids. Unmatched junction bases numbered 4, after V lost 2 bases and J lost 0 bases. CDR1 is SGHRS and CDR2 is YFSETQ in the germline V gene.

CDR3 nucleotide sequence: TGCGCCAGCAGCTTACAGGCGCCGAATGAAAAACTGTTTTTT. Translation gives CASSLQAPNEKLFF. This rearrangement joins TRBV5-1 to TRBJ1-4; D may be TRBD1 (5 bases). This CDR3 spans 14 amino acids. Trimming removed 2 bases at V and 5 bases at J, with 10 bases between. The germline CDR1 and CDR2 sequences are SGHRS and YFSETQ. Based on the CDR3 plus reference TRBV5-1 and TRBJ1-4, the full variable domain is KAGVTQTPRYLIKTRGQQVTLSCSPISGHRSVSWYQQTPGQGLQFLFEYFSETQRNKGNFPGRFSGRQFSNSRSEMNVSTLELGDSALYLCASSLQAPNEKLFFGSGTQLSVL.

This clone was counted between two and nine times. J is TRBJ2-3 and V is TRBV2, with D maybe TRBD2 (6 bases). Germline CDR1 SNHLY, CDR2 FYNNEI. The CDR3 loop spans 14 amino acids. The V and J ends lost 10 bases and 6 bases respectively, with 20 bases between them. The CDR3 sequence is CATSGLEPGDTQYF. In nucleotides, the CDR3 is TGTGCCACTTCGGGACTCGAGCCCGGTGATACGCAGTATTTT.

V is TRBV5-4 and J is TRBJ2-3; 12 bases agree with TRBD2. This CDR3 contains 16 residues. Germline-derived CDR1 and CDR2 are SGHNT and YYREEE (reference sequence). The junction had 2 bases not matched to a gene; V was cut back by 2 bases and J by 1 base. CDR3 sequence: CASSFRLAGGTDTQYF. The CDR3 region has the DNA TGTGCCAGCAGCTTCCGACTAGCGGGGGGCACAGATACGCAGTATTTT.

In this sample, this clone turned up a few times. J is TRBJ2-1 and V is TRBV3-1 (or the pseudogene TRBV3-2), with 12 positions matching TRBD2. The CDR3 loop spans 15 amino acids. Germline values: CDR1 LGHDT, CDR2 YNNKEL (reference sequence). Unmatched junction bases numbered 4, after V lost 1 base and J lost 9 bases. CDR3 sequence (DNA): TGTGCCAGCAGCCAAGCCCTAGCGGGGGGGAGTGAGCAGTTCTTC. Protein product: CASSQALAGGSEQFF.

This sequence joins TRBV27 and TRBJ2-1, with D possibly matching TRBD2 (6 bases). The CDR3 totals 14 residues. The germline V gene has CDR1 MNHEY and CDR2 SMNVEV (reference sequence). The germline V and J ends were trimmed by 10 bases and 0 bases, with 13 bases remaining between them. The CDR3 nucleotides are TGTGCCACTTTTAGCGGAAGCTCCTACAATGAGCAGTTCTTC. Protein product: CATFSGSSYNEQFF.

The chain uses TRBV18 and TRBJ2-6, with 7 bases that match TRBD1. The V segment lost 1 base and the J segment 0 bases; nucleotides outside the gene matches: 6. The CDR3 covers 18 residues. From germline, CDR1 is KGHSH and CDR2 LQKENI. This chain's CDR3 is CASSPLQGSHSGANVLTF. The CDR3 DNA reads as TGTGCCAGCTCACCACTACAGGGGTCCCACTCTGGGGCCAACGTCCTGACTTTC.

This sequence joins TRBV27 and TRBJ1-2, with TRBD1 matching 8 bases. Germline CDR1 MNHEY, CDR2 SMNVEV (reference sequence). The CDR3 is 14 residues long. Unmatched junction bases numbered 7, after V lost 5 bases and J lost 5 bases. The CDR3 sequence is CASSKDRVGYGYTF. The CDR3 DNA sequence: TGTGCCAGCAGTAAGGACAGGGTTGGGTATGGCTACACCTTC.

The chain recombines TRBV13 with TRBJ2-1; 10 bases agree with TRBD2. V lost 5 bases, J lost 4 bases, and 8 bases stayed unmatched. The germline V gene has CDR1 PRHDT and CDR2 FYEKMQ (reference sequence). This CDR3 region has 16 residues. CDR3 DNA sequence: TGTGCCAGCAGCCGACCGAGCGGGAGGGGATACAATGAGCAGTTCTTC. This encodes CASSRPSGRGYNEQFF.

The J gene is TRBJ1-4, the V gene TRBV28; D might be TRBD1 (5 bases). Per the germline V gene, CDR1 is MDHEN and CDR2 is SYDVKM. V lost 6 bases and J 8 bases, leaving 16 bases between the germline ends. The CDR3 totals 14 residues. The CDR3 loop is CASSATAGGEKLFF. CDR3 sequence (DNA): TGTGCCAGCAGCGCGACGGCGGGGGGGGAAAAACTGTTTTTT.

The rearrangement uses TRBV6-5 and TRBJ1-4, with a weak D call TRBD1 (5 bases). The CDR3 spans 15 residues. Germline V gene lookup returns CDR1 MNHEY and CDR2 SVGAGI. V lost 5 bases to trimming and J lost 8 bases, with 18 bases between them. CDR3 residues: CASSLNGADREKLFF. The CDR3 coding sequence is TGTGCCAGCAGTCTCAACGGGGCCGATCGGGAAAAACTGTTTTTT.

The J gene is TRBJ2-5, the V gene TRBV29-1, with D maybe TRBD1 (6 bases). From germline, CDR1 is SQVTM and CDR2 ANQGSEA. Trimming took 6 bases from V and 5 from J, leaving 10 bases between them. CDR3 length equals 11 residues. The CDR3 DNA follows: TGCAGCGTAGCCCAGGGGGAGACCCAGTACTTC. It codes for CSVAQGETQYF.

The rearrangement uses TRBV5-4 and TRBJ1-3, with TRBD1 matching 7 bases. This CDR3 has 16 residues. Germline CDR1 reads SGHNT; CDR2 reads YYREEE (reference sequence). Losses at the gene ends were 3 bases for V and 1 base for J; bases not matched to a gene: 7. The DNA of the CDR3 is TGTGCCAGCAGCTCAGATCCGGGACAGTCTGGAAACACCATATATTTT. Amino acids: CASSSDPGQSGNTIYF.

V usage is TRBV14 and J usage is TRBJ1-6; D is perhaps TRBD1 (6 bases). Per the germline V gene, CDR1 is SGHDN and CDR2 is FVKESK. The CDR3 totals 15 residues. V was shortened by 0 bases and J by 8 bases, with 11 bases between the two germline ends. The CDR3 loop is CASSQDMGTHSPLHF. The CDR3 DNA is TGTGCCAGCAGCCAAGATATGGGGACACATTCACCCCTCCACTTT.

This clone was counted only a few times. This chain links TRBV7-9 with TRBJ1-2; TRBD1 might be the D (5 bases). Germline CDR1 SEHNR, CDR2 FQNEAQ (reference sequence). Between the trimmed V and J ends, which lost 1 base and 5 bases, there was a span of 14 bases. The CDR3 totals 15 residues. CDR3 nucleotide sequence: TGTGCCAGCAGCTTAGTGAGTCCAGGGCCTTATGGCTACACCTTC. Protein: CASSLVSPGPYGYTF.

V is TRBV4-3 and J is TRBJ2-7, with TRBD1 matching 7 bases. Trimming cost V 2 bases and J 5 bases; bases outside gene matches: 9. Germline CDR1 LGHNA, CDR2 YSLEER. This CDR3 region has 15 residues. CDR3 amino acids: CASSQSTGIANEQYF. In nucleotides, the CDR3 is TGCGCCAGCAGCCAATCGACAGGGATCGCGAACGAGCAGTACTTC.

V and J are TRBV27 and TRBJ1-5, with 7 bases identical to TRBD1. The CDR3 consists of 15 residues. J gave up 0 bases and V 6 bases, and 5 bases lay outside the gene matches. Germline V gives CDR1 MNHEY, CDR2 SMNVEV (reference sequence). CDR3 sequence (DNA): TGTGCCAGCAGCTGGACAGGTAATAGCAATCAGCCCCAGCATTTT. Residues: CASSWTGNSNQPQHF.

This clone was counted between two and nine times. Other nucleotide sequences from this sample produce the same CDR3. The CDR3 spells CASRGTGTNTEAFF. The CDR3 coding sequence is TGTGCCAGCAGGGGGACAGGGACGAACACTGAAGCTTTCTTT. The genes are TRBV6-5 and TRBJ1-1, with 9 bases that match TRBD1. With V trimmed by 6 bases and J by 1 base, 3 bases remained unmatched. The CDR3 is made up of 14 amino acids. CDR1 and CDR2 (germline): MNHEY, SVGAGI.

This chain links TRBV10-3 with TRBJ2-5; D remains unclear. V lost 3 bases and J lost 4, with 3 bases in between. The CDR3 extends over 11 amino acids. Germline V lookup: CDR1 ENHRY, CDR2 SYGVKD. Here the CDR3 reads CAISDGETQYF. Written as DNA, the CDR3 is TGTGCCATCAGTGACGGAGAGACCCAGTACTTC.

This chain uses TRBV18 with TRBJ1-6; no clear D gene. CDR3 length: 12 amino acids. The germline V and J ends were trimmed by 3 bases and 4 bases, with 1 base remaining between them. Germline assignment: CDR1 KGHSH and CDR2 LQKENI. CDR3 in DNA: TGTGCCAGCTCACCTTATAATTCACCCCTCCACTTT. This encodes CASSPYNSPLHF.